This entry lists 8 T cell receptor beta chains sequenced from one sample in a study of vaccination effects on CD4 cells after COVID-19. CD4+ T cells specific for antigen were expanded with viral peptide pools by the ViraFEST assay before sequencing. The culture ran for around 10 days before CD4+ T cells were isolated. Their SARS-CoV-2 infection, verified by PCR, occurred between March and December 2020. No antigen has been assigned to these receptors. Clones were read by immunoSEQ multiplex PCR, and TCRdb kept only the in-frame ones, dropping some. This table has nearly 45,000 clones, about 75% appearing once. The sequenced sample was CD4+ T cells from PBMCs cultured with a peptide pool, obtained before COVID-19 vaccination. These receptors were taken from a human donor who had a prior SARS-CoV-2 infection.

The gene calls are TRBV7-3 and TRBJ2-1; D perhaps matches TRBD2 (6 bases). CDR1 is SGHTA, CDR2 FQGTGA, per germline. There are 14 residues in the CDR3. V was shortened by 2 bases and J by 6 bases, with 11 bases between the two germline ends. This CDR3 is CASSLGGGSNEQFF. Written as DNA, the CDR3 is TGTGCCAGCAGCTTAGGGGGAGGAAGCAATGAGCAGTTCTTC.

The chain is built from TRBV5-5 and TRBJ2-4, with D possibly matching TRBD2 (6 bases). The CDR3 runs to 15 residues. Germline V gene sequence: CDR1 SGHKS, CDR2 YYEKEE (reference sequence). V lost 0 bases and J 5 bases, leaving 12 bases between the germline ends. CDR3 coding DNA: TGTGCCAGCAGCTTGGGACTAGGGACGGAAAACATTCAGTACTTC. Amino acids: CASSLGLGTENIQYF.

The V gene is TRBV2, the J gene TRBJ1-6; D is perhaps TRBD1 (5 bases). This CDR3 has 14 amino acids. Per the germline V gene, CDR1 is SNHLY and CDR2 is FYNNEI. The V and J ends lost 10 bases and 9 bases respectively, with 19 bases between them. The CDR3, as DNA: TGTGCCACCAGGGCGCAGGGTGGTGGTTCACCCCTCCACTTT. This gives the protein CATRAQGGGSPLHF.

V usage is TRBV7-9 and J usage is TRBJ1-3, with D possibly being TRBD1 (6 bases). Germline V gene data show CDR1 as SEHNR and CDR2 as FQNEAQ (reference sequence). The CDR3 consists of 16 residues. V lost 2 bases, J lost 2 bases, and 13 bases lay in between. The CDR3 reads CASSLTGNFAGNTIYF. The DNA of the CDR3 is TGTGCCAGCAGCTTAACAGGGAACTTCGCTGGAAACACCATATATTTT.

J is TRBJ2-7 and V is TRBV2; D is tentatively TRBD1 or TRBD2 (6 bases each). Germline CDR1 is SNHLY and CDR2 is FYNNEI. V lost 11 bases and J 5 bases, leaving 22 bases between the germline ends. The CDR3 consists of 14 residues. The CDR3 region is CAGSRGGRLDEQYF. The DNA of the CDR3 is TGTGCCGGCTCCCGAGGGGGGCGTTTGGACGAGCAGTACTTC.

This clone was seen once. V gene TRBV5-3 combines with J gene TRBJ2-3; maybe TRBD2 (5 bases). TRBV5-3 is an ORF, with its function uncertain. V gave up 3 bases and J gave up 3 bases, with 17 bases separating them. The CDR3 contains 16 residues. CDR3 DNA sequence: TGTGCCAGAAGCTGGCGGACTTTTTCTCCGACAGATACGCAGTATTTT. This codes for CARSWRTFSPTDTQYF.

This clone appeared a single time. The chain combines TRBV4-2 with TRBJ2-7; TRBD2 matches at 9 bases. CDR1 is LGHNA, CDR2 YNFKEQ, per germline. The CDR3 runs 15 residues. Trimming removed 1 base from V and 2 bases from J; junction bases left unmatched: 3. CDR3 sequence (DNA): TGTGCCAGCAGCCAAGTATCTAGCGGGGCCTACGAGCAGTACTTC. Its translation: CASSQVSSGAYEQYF.

This clone was seen only a few times. The chain has TRBV5-1 and TRBJ1-1; possibly TRBD1 for D (5 bases). Per the germline V gene, CDR1 is SGHRS and CDR2 is YFSETQ. The CDR3 totals 17 residues. V shed 2 bases and J shed 3 bases, with 20 bases lying between them. CDR3: CASSFQPPGQYHTEAFF. CDR3 nucleotide sequence: TGCGCCAGCAGCTTCCAACCCCCGGGGCAGTACCACACTGAAGCTTTCTTT.